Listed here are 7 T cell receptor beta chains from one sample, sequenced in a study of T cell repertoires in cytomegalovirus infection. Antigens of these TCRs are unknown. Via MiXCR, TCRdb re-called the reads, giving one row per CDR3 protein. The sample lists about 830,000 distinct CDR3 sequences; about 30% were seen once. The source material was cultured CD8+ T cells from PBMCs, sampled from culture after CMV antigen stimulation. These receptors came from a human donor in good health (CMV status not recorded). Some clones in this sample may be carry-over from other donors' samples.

Here the CDR3 reads CVIRRDRVDCEQYV. The CDR3 bases are TGTGTCATTCGGAGGGACAGGGTGGATTGCGAGCAGTACGTC. This chain links TRBV6-4 with TRBJ2-7, with 9 bases matching TRBD1. The CDR3 length is 14 residues. The germline gives CDR1 MRHNA, CDR2 SNTAGT.

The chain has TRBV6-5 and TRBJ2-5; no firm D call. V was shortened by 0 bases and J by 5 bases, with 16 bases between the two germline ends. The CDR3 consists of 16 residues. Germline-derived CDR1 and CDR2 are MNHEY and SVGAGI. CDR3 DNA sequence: TGTGCCAGCAGTTACTCTTTGGGGTGGCCCGGGGAGACCCAGTACTTC. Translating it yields CASSYSLGWPGETQYF.

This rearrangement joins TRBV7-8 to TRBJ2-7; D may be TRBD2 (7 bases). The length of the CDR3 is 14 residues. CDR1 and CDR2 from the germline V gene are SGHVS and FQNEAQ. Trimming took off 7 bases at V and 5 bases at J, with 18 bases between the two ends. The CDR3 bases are TGTGCCAGCAAGGGCGGGGGCGCGTTTCACGAGCAGTACTTC. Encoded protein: CASKGGGAFHEQYF.

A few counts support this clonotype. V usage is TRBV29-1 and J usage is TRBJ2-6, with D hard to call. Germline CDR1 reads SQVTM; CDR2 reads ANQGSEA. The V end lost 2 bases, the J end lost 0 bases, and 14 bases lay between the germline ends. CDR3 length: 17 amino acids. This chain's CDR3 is CSVEIYSASSGANVLTF. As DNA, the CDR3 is TGCAGCGTTGAAATTTACAGCGCAAGCTCTGGGGCCAACGTCCTGACTTTC.

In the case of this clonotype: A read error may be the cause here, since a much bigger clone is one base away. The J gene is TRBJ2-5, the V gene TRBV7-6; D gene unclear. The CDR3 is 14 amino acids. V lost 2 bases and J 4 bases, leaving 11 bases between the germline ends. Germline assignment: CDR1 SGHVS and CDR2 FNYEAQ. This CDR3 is CASSLTPQRETQYF. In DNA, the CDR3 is TGTGCCAGCAGCTTAACCCCACAACGAGAGACCCAGTACTTC.

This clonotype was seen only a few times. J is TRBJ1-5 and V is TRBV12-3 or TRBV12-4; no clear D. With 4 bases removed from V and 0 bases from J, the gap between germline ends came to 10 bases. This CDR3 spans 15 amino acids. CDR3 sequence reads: CASSSRSLSNQPQHF. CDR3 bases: TGTGCCAGCAGTTCTAGAAGCCTTAGCAATCAGCCCCAGCATTTT.

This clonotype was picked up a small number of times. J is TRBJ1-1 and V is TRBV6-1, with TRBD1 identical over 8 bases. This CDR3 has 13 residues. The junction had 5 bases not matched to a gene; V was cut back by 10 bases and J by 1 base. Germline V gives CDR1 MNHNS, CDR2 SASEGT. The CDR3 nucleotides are TGTGCCACCGGACAGGGCTGGAACACTGAAGCTTTCTTT. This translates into CATGQGWNTEAFF.